Listed below are T cell receptor beta chains from one sample, sequenced in a study of T cell responses to AZD1222 COVID-19 vaccine. Produced via immunoSEQ multiplex PCR; TCRdb's table is partial and in-frame only. The sample includes around 170,000 clones, 85% to 95% of them seen just once. The material was peripheral blood, obtained 28 days after the second AZD1222 dose. These receptors all stem from an adult who received the AZD1222 COVID-19 vaccine. The CDR3 runs from the conserved cysteine through the conserved F or W. D genes are given only for firm matches. The size entry is marked missing in some rows and otherwise reads once, few, many or a size class.

len,abundance,j_gene,d_gene,v_gene,CDR3aa,CDR3nt
17,-,TRBJ2-1,TRBD2,TRBV3-1/TRBV3-2,CASSPLAGGSSYNEQFF,TGTGCCAGCAGCCCGTTAGCGGGCGGGAGCTCCTACAATGAGCAGTTCTTC
15,-,TRBJ2-1,-,TRBV28,CASSIRLDSYNEQFF,TGTGCCAGCAGTATCCGACTAGACTCCTACAATGAGCAGTTCTTC
15,-,TRBJ2-5,-,TRBV5-4,CASSSSLGGGETQYF,TGTGCCAGCAGCTCGTCCTTGGGGGGCGGGGAGACCCAGTACTTC
16,once,TRBJ1-5,-,TRBV16,CASSQSGVWARQPQHF,TGTGCCAGCAGCCAATCCGGGGTGTGGGCTCGTCAGCCCCAGCATTTT
14,-,TRBJ1-2,-,TRBV21-1,CASSPSADSHGYTF,TGTGCCAGCAGCCCCAGCGCGGACAGCCATGGCTACACCTTC
15,-,TRBJ2-2,-,TRBV6-2/TRBV6-3,CASSPGRTNTGELFF,TGTGCCAGCAGTCCAGGACGGACGAACACCGGGGAGCTGTTTTTT
16,-,TRBJ2-5,TRBD2,TRBV5-1,CASSLGLAGEQETQYF,TGCGCCAGCAGCTTGGGACTAGCGGGAGAGCAAGAGACCCAGTACTTC
17,-,TRBJ2-7,TRBD2,TRBV5-1,CASSFSRGGANSYEQYF,TGCGCCAGCAGCTTTTCCCGCGGGGGGGCCAACTCCTACGAGCAGTACTTC
15,-,TRBJ2-1,TRBD1,TRBV4-1,CASSPSTGTYNEQFF,TGCGCCAGCAGCCCCTCGACAGGGACCTACAATGAGCAGTTCTTC
12,-,TRBJ2-7,-,TRBV7-8,CASTRYPYEQYF,TGTGCCAGCACCCGATACCCCTACGAGCAGTACTTC
14,-,TRBJ2-2,TRBD2,TRBV6-5,CARGTGGDTGELFF,TGTGCCAGGGGGACCGGGGGGGACACCGGGGAGCTGTTTTTT
14,-,TRBJ1-4,-,TRBV11-2,CASSLSILNEKLFF,TGTGCCAGCAGCTTATCCATCCTTAATGAAAAACTGTTTTTT
14,-,TRBJ1-1,-,TRBV7-8,CASSQGHQNTEAFF,TGTGCCAGCAGCCAGGGACACCAGAACACTGAAGCTTTCTTT
14,-,TRBJ1-6,-,TRBV6-5,CAILSGQGTSPLHF,TGTGCCATCCTTTCTGGGCAGGGTACTTCACCCCTCCACTTT
17,-,TRBJ2-1,TRBD1,TRBV7-3,CASSPRTGGISYNEQFF,TGTGCCAGCAGCCCTCGGACAGGGGGCATCTCCTACAATGAGCAGTTCTTC
16,-,TRBJ2-2,-,TRBV4-2,CASSQGEPGYTGELFF,TGTGCCAGCAGCCAAGGTGAACCGGGGTACACCGGGGAGCTGTTTTTT
15,-,TRBJ1-5,-,TRBV19,CASSMNGLTNQPQHF,TGTGCCAGTAGTATGAACGGACTTACAAATCAGCCCCAGCATTTT
17,-,TRBJ1-1,-,TRBV4-3,CASSQDFLGHTNTEAFF,TGCGCCAGCAGCCAAGATTTTTTGGGACACACGAACACTGAAGCTTTCTTT
13,-,TRBJ2-1,-,TRBV19,CASNPLRGQGQFF,TGTGCCAGTAACCCCCTGAGAGGCCAAGGGCAGTTCTTC
14,-,TRBJ2-7,TRBD2,TRBV7-2,CASSLAAGVYEQYF,TGTGCCAGCAGCTTAGCCGCGGGGGTCTACGAGCAGTACTTC
14,-,TRBJ2-7,-,TRBV28,CASSFQVGAIEQYF,TGTGCCAGCAGTTTTCAGGTTGGGGCGATCGAGCAGTACTTC
14,once,TRBJ2-2,-,TRBV24-1,CATGGTVNTGELFF,TGTGCCACCGGGGGGACAGTGAACACCGGGGAGCTGTTTTTT
13,-,TRBJ2-5,-,TRBV5-8,CASSLVGGETQYF,TGTGCCAGCAGCTTGGTTGGGGGGGAGACCCAGTACTTC
15,-,TRBJ2-7,-,TRBV18,CASSPLETNLPEQYF,TGTGCCAGCTCACCATTGGAGACTAACTTGCCCGAGCAGTACTTC
15,-,TRBJ2-3,-,TRBV7-2,CASSLEWQGGDTQYF,TGTGCCAGCAGCTTAGAGTGGCAGGGTGGAGATACGCAGTATTTT
15,once,TRBJ2-1,TRBD2,TRBV7-2,CASSSVPGLAAEQFF,TGTGCCAGCAGCTCCGTACCGGGACTAGCGGCTGAGCAGTTCTTC
16,-,TRBJ2-3,TRBD2,TRBV9,CASSAQSGRVEDTQYF,TGTGCCAGCAGCGCCCAGAGCGGGAGGGTGGAAGATACGCAGTATTTT
13,-,TRBJ2-7,TRBD1,TRBV6-5,CASAFDRGHEQYF,TGTGCCAGCGCCTTCGACAGGGGGCACGAGCAGTACTTC
14,-,TRBJ1-1,TRBD1,TRBV30,CAWSTRGGKSEAFF,TGTGCCTGGAGTACCCGAGGGGGCAAAAGTGAAGCTTTCTTT
14,-,TRBJ2-2,TRBD2,TRBV19,CASRERGLIGELFF,TGTGCCAGTAGAGAGCGGGGGTTGATCGGGGAGCTGTTTTTT
15,-,TRBJ2-7,TRBD1,TRBV9,CASSVAGTALYEQYF,TGTGCCAGCAGCGTAGCTGGGACAGCACTCTACGAGCAGTACTTC
12,-,TRBJ1-2,-,TRBV6-5,CATLRQNYGYTF,TGTGCCACCTTAAGACAGAACTATGGCTACACCTTC
13,once,TRBJ1-4,TRBD1,TRBV19,CASTGTGYEKLFF,TGTGCCAGTACCGGGACAGGGTATGAAAAACTGTTTTTT
14,-,TRBJ1-2,-,TRBV27,CATSQDRRSYGYTF,TGTGCCACCAGTCAAGACAGGAGGAGCTATGGCTACACCTTC
12,-,TRBJ2-2,-,TRBV3-1/TRBV3-2,CASSLNTGELFF,TGTGCCAGCAGTTTGAACACCGGGGAGCTGTTTTTT
13,-,TRBJ2-7,-,TRBV7-7,CASSSAQGREQYF,TGTGCCAGCAGCTCGGCACAGGGGAGGGAGCAGTACTTC
15,few,TRBJ2-2,-,TRBV4-3,CASSQQTAGTGELFF,TGCGCCAGCAGCCAACAAACCGCAGGAACTGGGGAGCTGTTTTTT
17,-,TRBJ2-2,-,TRBV19,CASSIRRAGANTGELFF,TGTGCCAGTAGTATTAGGCGGGCAGGGGCTAACACCGGGGAGCTGTTTTTT
14,-,TRBJ1-4,TRBD1,TRBV6-5,CASRGQGANEKLFF,TGTGCCAGCCGCGGACAGGGTGCTAATGAAAAACTGTTTTTT